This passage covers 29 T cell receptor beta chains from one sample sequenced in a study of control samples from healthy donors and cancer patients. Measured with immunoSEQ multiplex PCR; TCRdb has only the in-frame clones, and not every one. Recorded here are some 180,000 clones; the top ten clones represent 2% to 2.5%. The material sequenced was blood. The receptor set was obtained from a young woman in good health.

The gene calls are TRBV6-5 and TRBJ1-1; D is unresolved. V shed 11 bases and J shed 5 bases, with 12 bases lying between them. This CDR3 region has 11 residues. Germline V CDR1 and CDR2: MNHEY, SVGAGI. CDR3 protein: CASSSETEAFF. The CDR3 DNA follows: TGTGCCTCAAGCAGTGAAACTGAAGCTTTCTTT.

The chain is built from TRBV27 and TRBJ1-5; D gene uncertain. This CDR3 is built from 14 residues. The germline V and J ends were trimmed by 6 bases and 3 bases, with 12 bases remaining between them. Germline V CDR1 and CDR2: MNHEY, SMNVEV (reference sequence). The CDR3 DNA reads TGTGCCAGCAGGACGGCAGGTACCAATCAGCCCCAGCATTTT. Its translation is CASRTAGTNQPQHF.

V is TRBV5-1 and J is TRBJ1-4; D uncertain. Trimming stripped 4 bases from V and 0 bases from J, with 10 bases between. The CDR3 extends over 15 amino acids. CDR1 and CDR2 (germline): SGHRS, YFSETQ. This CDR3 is CASSQRTATNEKLFF. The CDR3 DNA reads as TGCGCCAGCAGCCAGAGGACCGCAACTAATGAAAAACTGTTTTTT. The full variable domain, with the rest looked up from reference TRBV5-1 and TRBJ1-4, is KAGVTQTPRYLIKTRGQQVTLSCSPISGHRSVSWYQQTPGQGLQFLFEYFSETQRNKGNFPGRFSGRQFSNSRSEMNVSTLELGDSALYLCASSQRTATNEKLFFGSGTQLSVL.

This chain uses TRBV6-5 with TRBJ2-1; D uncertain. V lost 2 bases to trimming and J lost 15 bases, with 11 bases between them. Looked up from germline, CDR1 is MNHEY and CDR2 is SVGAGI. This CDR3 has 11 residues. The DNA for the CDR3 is TGTGCCAGCAGTTACGGGCGCTATCGGTTCTTC. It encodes CASSYGRYRFF.

The DNA of the CDR3 is TGTGCCAGCAGCAGCCGGGCCCCCGGGACAGCCTATAATTCACCCCTCCACTTT. Protein product: CASSSRAPGTAYNSPLHF. The chain recombines TRBV21-1 with TRBJ1-6; the D call of TRBD1 is as the table states it, not checked on the DNA. TRBV21-1 represents a pseudogene. The CDR3 length is 18 residues.

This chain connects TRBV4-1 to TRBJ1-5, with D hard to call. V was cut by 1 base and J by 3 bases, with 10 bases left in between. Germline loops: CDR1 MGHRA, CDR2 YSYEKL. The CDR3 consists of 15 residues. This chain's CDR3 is CASSQVVGFNQPQHF. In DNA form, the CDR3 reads TGCGCCAGCAGCCAAGTAGTGGGTTTCAATCAGCCCCAGCATTTT.

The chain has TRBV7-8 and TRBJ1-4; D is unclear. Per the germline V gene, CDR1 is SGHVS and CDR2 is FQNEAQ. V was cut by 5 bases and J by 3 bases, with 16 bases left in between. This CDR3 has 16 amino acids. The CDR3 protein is CASSLKTLSANEKLFF. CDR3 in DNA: TGTGCCAGCAGCCTAAAAACTCTCTCGGCTAATGAAAAACTGTTTTTT.

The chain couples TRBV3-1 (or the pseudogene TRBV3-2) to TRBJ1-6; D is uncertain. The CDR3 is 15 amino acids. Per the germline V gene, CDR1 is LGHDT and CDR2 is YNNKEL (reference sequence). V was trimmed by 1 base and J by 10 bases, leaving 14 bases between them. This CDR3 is CASSQGSLGSSPLHF. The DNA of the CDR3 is TGTGCCAGCAGCCAAGGATCCCTGGGATCCTCACCCCTCCACTTT.

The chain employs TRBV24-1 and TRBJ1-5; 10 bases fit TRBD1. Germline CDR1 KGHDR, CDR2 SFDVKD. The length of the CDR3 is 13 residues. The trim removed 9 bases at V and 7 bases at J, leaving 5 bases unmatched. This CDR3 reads CATGGQGRQPQHF. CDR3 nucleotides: TGTGCCACCGGGGGACAGGGGCGACAGCCCCAGCATTTT.

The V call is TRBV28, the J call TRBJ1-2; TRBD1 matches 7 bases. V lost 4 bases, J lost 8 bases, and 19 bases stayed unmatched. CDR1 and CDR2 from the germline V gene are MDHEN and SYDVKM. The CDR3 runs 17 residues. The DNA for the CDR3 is TGTGCCAGCAGTTCCCCTAGAGGGGGCGCTATTTATTTGGGCTACACCTTC. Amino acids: CASSSPRGGAIYLGYTF.

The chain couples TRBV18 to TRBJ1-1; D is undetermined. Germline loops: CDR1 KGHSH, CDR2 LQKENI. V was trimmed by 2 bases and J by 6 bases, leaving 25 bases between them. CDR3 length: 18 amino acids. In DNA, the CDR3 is TGTGCCAGCTCACCAGTACAGTATGTGAGCGGGTGGGAACCTGAAGCTTTCTTT. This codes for CASSPVQYVSGWEPEAFF.

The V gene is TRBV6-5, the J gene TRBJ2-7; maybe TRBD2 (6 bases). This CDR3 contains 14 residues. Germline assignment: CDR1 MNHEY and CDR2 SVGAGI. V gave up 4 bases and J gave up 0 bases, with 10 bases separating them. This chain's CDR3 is CASSSGGSSYEQYF. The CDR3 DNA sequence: TGTGCCAGCAGTTCTGGGGGGAGCTCCTACGAGCAGTACTTC.

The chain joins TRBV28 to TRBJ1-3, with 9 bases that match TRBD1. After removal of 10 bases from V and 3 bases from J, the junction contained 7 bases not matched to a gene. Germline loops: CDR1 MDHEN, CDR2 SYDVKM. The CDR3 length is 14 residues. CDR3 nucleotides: TGTGCCACCACAGGGGGCGCCTTTGGAAACACCATATATTTT. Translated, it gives CATTGGAFGNTIYF.

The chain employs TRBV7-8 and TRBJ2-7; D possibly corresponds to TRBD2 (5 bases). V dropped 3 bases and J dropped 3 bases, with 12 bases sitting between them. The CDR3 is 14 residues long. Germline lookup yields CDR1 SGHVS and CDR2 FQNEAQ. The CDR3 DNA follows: TGTGCCAGCAGCTTGCAAGAGGGCGTCTACGAGCAGTACTTC. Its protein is CASSLQEGVYEQYF. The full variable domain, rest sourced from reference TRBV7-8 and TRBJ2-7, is GAGVSQSPRYKVAKRGQDVALRCDPISGHVSLFWYQQALGQGPEFLTYFQNEAQLDKSGLPSDRFFAERPEGSVSTLKIQRTQQEDSAVYLCASSLQEGVYEQYFGPGTRLTVT.

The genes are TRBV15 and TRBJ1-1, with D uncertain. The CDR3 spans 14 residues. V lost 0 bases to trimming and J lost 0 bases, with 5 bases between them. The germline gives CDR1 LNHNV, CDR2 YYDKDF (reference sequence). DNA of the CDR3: TGTGCCACCAGCAGAGACCGAGTGAACACTGAAGCTTTCTTT. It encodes CATSRDRVNTEAFF.

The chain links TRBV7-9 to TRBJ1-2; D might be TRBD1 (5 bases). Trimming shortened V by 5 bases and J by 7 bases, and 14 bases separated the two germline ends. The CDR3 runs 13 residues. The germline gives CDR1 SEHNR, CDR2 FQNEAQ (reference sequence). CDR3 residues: CASSGPGQPGYTF. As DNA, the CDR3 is TGTGCCAGCAGCGGACCGGGGCAGCCTGGCTACACCTTC.

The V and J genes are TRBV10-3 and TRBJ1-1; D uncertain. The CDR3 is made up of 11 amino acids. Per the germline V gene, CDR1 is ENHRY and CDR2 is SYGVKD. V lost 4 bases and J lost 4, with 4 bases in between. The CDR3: CAISGGTEAFF. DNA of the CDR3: TGTGCCATCAGTGGTGGCACTGAAGCTTTCTTT.

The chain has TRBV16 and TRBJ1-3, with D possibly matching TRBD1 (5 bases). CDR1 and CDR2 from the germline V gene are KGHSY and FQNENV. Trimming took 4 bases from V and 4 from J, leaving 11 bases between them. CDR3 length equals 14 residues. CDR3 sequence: CASSPGPLGNTIYF. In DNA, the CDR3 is TGTGCCAGCAGCCCGGGACCGCTGGGAAACACCATATATTTT.

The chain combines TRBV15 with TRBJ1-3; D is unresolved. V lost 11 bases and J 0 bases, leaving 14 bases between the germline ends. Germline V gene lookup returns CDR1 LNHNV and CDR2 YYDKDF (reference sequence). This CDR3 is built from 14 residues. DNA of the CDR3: TGTGCCGCAACCCGGGCCGGCTCTGGAAACACCATATATTTT. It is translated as CAATRAGSGNTIYF.

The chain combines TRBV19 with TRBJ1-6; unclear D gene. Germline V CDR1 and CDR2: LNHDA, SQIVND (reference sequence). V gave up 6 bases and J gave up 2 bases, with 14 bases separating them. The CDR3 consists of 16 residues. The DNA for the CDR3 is TGTGCCAGTAGCACTGACGGCCCTCCCTATAATTCACCCCTCCACTTT. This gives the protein CASSTDGPPYNSPLHF.

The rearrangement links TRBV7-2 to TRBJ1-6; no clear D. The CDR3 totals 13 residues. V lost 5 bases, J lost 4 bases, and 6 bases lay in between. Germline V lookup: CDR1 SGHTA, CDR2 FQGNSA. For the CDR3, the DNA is TGTGCCAGCAGCGGCAGGTATAATTCACCCCTCCACTTT. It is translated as CASSGRYNSPLHF. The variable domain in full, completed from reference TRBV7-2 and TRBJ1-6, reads GAGVSQSPSNKVTEKGKDVELRCDPISGHTALYWYRQSLGQGLEFLIYFQGNSAPDKSGLPSDRFSAERTGGSVSTLTIQRTQQEDSAVYLCASSGRYNSPLHFGNGTRLTVT.

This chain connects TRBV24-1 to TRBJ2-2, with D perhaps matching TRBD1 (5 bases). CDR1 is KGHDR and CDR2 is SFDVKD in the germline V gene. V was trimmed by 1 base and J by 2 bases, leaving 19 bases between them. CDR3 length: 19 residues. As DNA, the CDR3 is TGTGCCACCAGTGATTTTCTTCTTGAGCAGGGCCCTAACACCGGGGAGCTGTTTTTT. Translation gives CATSDFLLEQGPNTGELFF.

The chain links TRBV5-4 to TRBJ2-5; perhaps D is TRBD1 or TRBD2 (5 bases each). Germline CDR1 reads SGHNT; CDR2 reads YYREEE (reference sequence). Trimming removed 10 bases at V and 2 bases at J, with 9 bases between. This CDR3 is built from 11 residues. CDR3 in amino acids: CASGRQETQYF. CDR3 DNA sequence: TGTGCCTCGGGACGGCAAGAGACCCAGTACTTC. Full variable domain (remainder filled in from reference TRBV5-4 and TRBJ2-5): ETGVTQSPTHLIKTRGQQVTLRCSSQSGHNTVSWYQQALGQGPQFIFQYYREEENGRGNFPPRFSGLQFPNYSSELNVNALELDDSALYLCASGRQETQYFGPGTRLLVL.

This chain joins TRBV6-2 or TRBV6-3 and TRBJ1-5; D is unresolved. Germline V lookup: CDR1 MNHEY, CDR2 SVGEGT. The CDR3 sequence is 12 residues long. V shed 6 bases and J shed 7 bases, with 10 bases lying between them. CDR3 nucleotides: TGTGCCAGCAGCCTCCCGGGGCAGCCCCAGCATTTT. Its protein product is CASSLPGQPQHF.

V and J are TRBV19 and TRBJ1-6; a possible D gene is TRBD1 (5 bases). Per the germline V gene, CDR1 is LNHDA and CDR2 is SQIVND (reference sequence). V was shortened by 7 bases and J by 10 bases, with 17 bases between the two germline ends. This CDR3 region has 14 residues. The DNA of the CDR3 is TGTGCCAGTACCCCGCAGGGTGTAGGGTCACCCCTCCACTTT. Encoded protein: CASTPQGVGSPLHF.

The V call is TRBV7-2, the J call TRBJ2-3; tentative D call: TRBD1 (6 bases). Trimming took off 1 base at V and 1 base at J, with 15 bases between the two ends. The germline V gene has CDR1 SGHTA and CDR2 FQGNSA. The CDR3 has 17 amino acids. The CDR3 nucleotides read TGTGCCAGCAGCTTAGAGCAGGGGCCGCGAGGCACAGATACGCAGTATTTT. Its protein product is CASSLEQGPRGTDTQYF.

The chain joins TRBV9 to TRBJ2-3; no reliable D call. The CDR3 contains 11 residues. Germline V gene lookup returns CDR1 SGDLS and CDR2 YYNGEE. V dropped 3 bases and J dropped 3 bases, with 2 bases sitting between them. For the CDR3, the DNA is TGTGCCAGCAGCGCGACAGATACGCAGTATTTT. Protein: CASSATDTQYF.

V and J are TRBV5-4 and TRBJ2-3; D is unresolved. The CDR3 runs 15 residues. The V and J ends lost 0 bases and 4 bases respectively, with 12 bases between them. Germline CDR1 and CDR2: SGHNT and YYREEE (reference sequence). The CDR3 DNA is TGTGCCAGCAGCTTGGGATTTTCTGGCCCAGATACGCAGTATTTT. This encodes CASSLGFSGPDTQYF.

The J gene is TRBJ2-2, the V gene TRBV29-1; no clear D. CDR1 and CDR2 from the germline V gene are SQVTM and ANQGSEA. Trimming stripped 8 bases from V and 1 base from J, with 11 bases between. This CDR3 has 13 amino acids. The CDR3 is CSTVQENTGELFF. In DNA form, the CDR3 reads TGCAGCACCGTTCAGGAGAACACCGGGGAGCTGTTTTTT.